This TCR beta chain stems from a study of monozygotic twins with inflammatory bowel disease. Whole-study findings and limits: Patient-specific immunosuppressive treatments may have made repertoires more variable. Compared with healthy co-twins, IBD patients showed reduced TCRbeta repertoire diversity by inverse Simpson.

On this clonotype itself: Its target is unknown.

TCRdb reanalyzed the 5' RACE reads and collapses them to one entry per CDR3 protein, without DNA. The sample's table shows some 450,000 distinct CDR3 sequences. Per germline, CDR1 SEHNR and CDR2 FQNEAQ (reference sequence). There are 15 residues in the CDR3. It was from whole blood, with no T cell sorting, that total RNA was isolated. The sequence derives from a human donor with ulcerative colitis or Crohn's disease, or a healthy co-twin of an affected twin (not recorded which). This sequence joins TRBV7-9 and TRBJ2-2. The sample consisted of blood. The CDR3 loop is CASSLALPNTGELFF.